This T cell receptor (beta chain) was captured by sequencing in a study of HIV-infected children after antiretroviral therapy interruption. Study-wide background: Continuous-treatment samples came from weeks 0, 48 and 150.

General study points: The Gini coefficient of naive CD4+ repertoires rose, returning to baseline by 3 years. Naive CD4+ sequences overlapped less between time points once interruption began.

RNA-based 3' RACE libraries used unique molecular identifiers. From the 3' RACE reads, TCRdb called clonotypes with MiXCR, one entry per CDR3 protein. This sample yields 45,000 to 50,000 distinct CDR3 sequences, of which more than 3.5% are seen a single time; 0.7% belongs to the top ten. This clonotype appeared many times. The antigen is undetermined. V was pared by 3 bases and J by 1 base, with 6 bases of the junction left unmatched. Germline V gene data show CDR1 as KGHDR and CDR2 as SFDVKD. CDR3 length: 16 amino acids. Regarding treatment: PENTA 11 planned treatment interruption arm or continuous ART arm. Sorting from thawed PBMCs isolated naive CD4+ CD45RA+ CD45RO- T cells.

The chain has TRBV24-1 and TRBJ2-3, with 7 bases fitting TRBD1. The receptor was derived from a pool of human donors with HIV. Sequencing was performed on CD45RA+ CD4+ T cells from PBMCs, pooled from several time points, taken from a donor given antiretroviral therapy, either interrupted or continuous. As for subset: naive CD4+ CD45RA+ CD45RO- T cells. The CDR3, as DNA: TGTGCCACCAGTGATAGTCGGGACAGAGGCACAGATACGCAGTATTTT. Its translation is CATSDSRDRGTDTQYF.